Each of the 21 T cell receptor beta chains below was sequenced from the same sample in a study of blood T cell repertoires in COVID-19. Profiled with immunoSEQ multiplex PCR; TCRdb holds only in-frame clones, not every one. This repertoire shows about 150,000 clones, 85% to 90% found once; its top ten account for roughly 15%. The sample consisted of peripheral blood. Receptors were obtained from a woman in her 40s with acute or convalescent COVID-19.

This chain links TRBV5-6 with TRBJ1-5; D is possibly TRBD1 (6 bases). Germline CDR1 SGHDT, CDR2 YYEEEE. The CDR3 spans 13 residues. The germline V and J ends were trimmed by 3 bases and 4 bases, with 8 bases remaining between them. Here the CDR3 DNA reads TGTGCCAGCAGCTCTACAGGGAATCAGCCCCAGCATTTT. Amino acids: CASSSTGNQPQHF.

The chain has TRBV24-1 and TRBJ2-3, with D possibly TRBD1 on 6 matching bases. Germline CDR1 KGHDR, CDR2 SFDVKD. V was clipped by 4 bases and J by 2 bases, with 12 bases between them. The CDR3 has 15 residues. The CDR3 DNA follows: TGTGCCACCAGTGACGCAGGGGCCCCCACAGATACGCAGTATTTT. Translated, it gives CATSDAGAPTDTQYF.

This clone was picked up a small number of times. The genes are TRBV5-1 and TRBJ1-2; D uncertain. The CDR3 loop spans 14 amino acids. V lost 2 bases to trimming and J lost 2 bases, with 10 bases between them. Germline CDR1 is SGHRS and CDR2 is YFSETQ. CDR3 bases: TGCGCCAGCAGCTTCGGTACAGAGAACTATGGCTACACCTTC. As protein: CASSFGTENYGYTF. The variable domain in full, with the rest retrieved from reference TRBV5-1 and TRBJ1-2, is KAGVTQTPRYLIKTRGQQVTLSCSPISGHRSVSWYQQTPGQGLQFLFEYFSETQRNKGNFPGRFSGRQFSNSRSEMNVSTLELGDSALYLCASSFGTENYGYTFGSGTRLTVV.

V and J are TRBV9 and TRBJ2-2; D not resolved. CDR3 length: 16 amino acids. Germline V gene sequence: CDR1 SGDLS, CDR2 YYNGEE. Trimming took off 1 base at V and 0 bases at J, with 10 bases between the two ends. The CDR3 reads CASSVTSVANTGELFF. CDR3 DNA sequence: TGTGCCAGCAGCGTAACGTCAGTCGCGAACACCGGGGAGCTGTTTTTT.

The CDR3 sequence: CATSHWGTGVNTGELFF. The CDR3 DNA follows: TGTGCCACCAGTCATTGGGGAACAGGGGTGAACACCGGGGAGCTGTTTTTT. The J gene is TRBJ2-2, the V gene TRBV24-1; 7 positions agree with TRBD1. The CDR3 consists of 17 residues. Germline V lookup: CDR1 KGHDR, CDR2 SFDVKD. Trimming took 6 bases from V and 1 from J; bases not matched to a gene: 10.

The rearrangement links TRBV5-8 to TRBJ2-3; TRBD2 matches 9 bases. CDR1 is SGHTS, CDR2 YDEGEE, per germline. J was trimmed by 3 bases and V by 0 bases; bases with no gene match: 2. The CDR3 runs to 15 residues. CDR3 DNA sequence: TGTGCCAGCAGCTTGGCTAGCGGGGAGACAGATACGCAGTATTTT. Translating it yields CASSLASGETDTQYF.

Notes on this clone: Other DNA sequences from this sample encode an identical CDR3 as well. V and J are TRBV18 and TRBJ1-1; possible D gene TRBD1, 6 bases. Between the trimmed V and J ends, which lost 4 bases and 1 base, there was a span of 7 bases. The CDR3 has 13 amino acids. The germline gives CDR1 KGHSH, CDR2 LQKENI. The CDR3 region has the DNA TGTGCCAGCTCACGGGACAAGAACACTGAAGCTTTCTTT. This encodes CASSRDKNTEAFF.

On this clone: The junction shows a germline mismatch at one end, possibly a read error. V is TRBV4-1 and J is TRBJ1-6, with 7 bases identical to TRBD1. CDR1 MGHRA and CDR2 YSYEKL come from the germline V gene. The CDR3 length is 15 residues. CDR3 sequence (DNA): TGCGCCAGCACCCAACTGGGACAGAAAGATTCACCCCTCCACTTT. Its translation: CASTQLGQKDSPLHF.

This clone appeared many times. This chain links TRBV29-1 with TRBJ2-7; 9 bases fit TRBD2. Trimming cost V 3 bases and J 2 bases; bases outside gene matches: 2. CDR3 size: 13 residues. Germline V gene data show CDR1 as SQVTM and CDR2 as ANQGSEA. In nucleotides, the CDR3 is TGCAGCGTTGAGTCTAGCGGGGCCTACGAGCAGTACTTC. Translation: CSVESSGAYEQYF.

This chain links TRBV18 with TRBJ2-3; 8 nucleotides line up with TRBD2. Germline lookup yields CDR1 KGHSH and CDR2 LQKENI. Unmatched junction bases numbered 2, after V lost 3 bases and J lost 0 bases. CDR3 length: 15 residues. The chain's CDR3 is CASSPRTSSTDTQYF. The CDR3 DNA sequence: TGTGCCAGCTCACCCCGGACTAGCAGCACAGATACGCAGTATTTT. The entire variable domain, with the rest obtained from reference TRBV18 and TRBJ2-3, is as follows: NAGVMQNPRHLVRRRGQEARLRCSPMKGHSHVYWYRQLPEEGLKFMVYLQKENIIDESGMPKERFSAEFPKEGPSILRIQQVVRGDSAAYFCASSPRTSSTDTQYFGPGTRLTVL.

The chain employs TRBV7-8 and TRBJ2-1; D not certain. Germline V CDR1 and CDR2: SGHVS, FQNEAQ. V dropped 3 bases and J dropped 7 bases, with 4 bases sitting between them. The CDR3 runs 11 residues. The CDR3 reads CASSFRNEQFF. CDR3 nucleotide sequence: TGTGCCAGCAGCTTCCGGAATGAGCAGTTCTTC.

The CDR3 reads CASSQGNLRLAAYEQYF. CDR3 coding DNA: TGCGCCAGCAGCCAAGGCAATTTGAGACTAGCGGCCTACGAGCAGTACTTC. The chain employs TRBV4-1 and TRBJ2-7, with TRBD2 identical over 9 bases. The CDR3 has 17 amino acids. Germline values: CDR1 MGHRA, CDR2 YSYEKL. V shed 1 base, J shed 2 bases, and the junction held 9 bases outside the gene matches.

The V and J genes are TRBV27 and TRBJ1-1; D not certain. The V gene lost 0 bases and the J gene lost 0 bases, with 14 bases spanning the gap. The CDR3 loop spans 17 amino acids. CDR1 and CDR2 (germline): MNHEY, SMNVEV (reference sequence). The CDR3 DNA sequence: TGTGCCAGCAGTTTATCCCTTAGAAGCTATATGAACACTGAAGCTTTCTTT. Residues: CASSLSLRSYMNTEAFF.

The chain recombines TRBV7-9 with TRBJ1-2; D not certain. Per the germline V gene, CDR1 is SEHNR and CDR2 is FQNEAQ (reference sequence). V lost 0 bases to trimming and J lost 8 bases, with 10 bases between them. This CDR3 has 13 amino acids. The CDR3 bases are TGTGCCAGCAGCTTAGCAGTGGCATACGGCTACACCTTC. Translation: CASSLAVAYGYTF.

This chain links TRBV13 with TRBJ2-5; 7 bases map to TRBD2. V was clipped by 0 bases and J by 6 bases; unmatched bases: 7. Per the germline V gene, CDR1 is PRHDT and CDR2 is FYEKMQ (reference sequence). This CDR3 has 15 residues. The CDR3 is CASSLGRELYKTQYF. The CDR3 nucleotides are TGTGCCAGCAGCTTAGGGCGGGAGCTTTATAAGACCCAGTACTTC.

The rearrangement uses TRBV5-1 and TRBJ2-2; 10 bases are shared with TRBD2. Germline V gives CDR1 SGHRS, CDR2 YFSETQ. V dropped 1 base and J dropped 3; count of bases not matched to a gene: 15. The CDR3 is made up of 20 amino acids. CDR3 protein: CASSLNGPASGSRDTGELFF. The CDR3 region has the DNA TGCGCCAGCAGCTTGAATGGTCCGGCTAGCGGGAGTAGGGACACCGGGGAGCTGTTTTTT.

The rearrangement uses TRBV19 and TRBJ1-6; tentative D call: TRBD1 (6 bases). The germline gives CDR1 LNHDA, CDR2 SQIVND (reference sequence). The CDR3 covers 13 residues. Trimming stripped 5 bases from V and 7 bases from J, with 9 bases between. The CDR3: CASSEDRNSPLHF. CDR3 sequence (DNA): TGTGCCAGTAGTGAGGACAGAAATTCACCCCTCCACTTT.

The J gene is TRBJ2-1, the V gene TRBV5-1; 7 nucleotides agree with TRBD2. The germline V gene encodes CDR1 SGHRS and CDR2 YFSETQ. J gave up 4 bases and V 6 bases, and 7 bases lay outside the gene matches. CDR3 length equals 14 residues. The CDR3 protein is CASNVASGYNEQFF. In DNA, the CDR3 is TGCGCCAGCAATGTCGCTAGCGGTTACAATGAGCAGTTCTTC.

J is TRBJ2-7 and V is TRBV5-1, with 7 bases fitting TRBD1. The CDR3 spans 14 residues. V shed 2 bases and J 2 bases; nucleotides not matched to a gene: 4. The germline V gene has CDR1 SGHRS and CDR2 YFSETQ. CDR3 sequence reads: CASSFTGDPYEQYF. The CDR3 DNA sequence: TGCGCCAGCAGCTTCACAGGGGACCCCTACGAGCAGTACTTC.

This chain uses TRBV6-4 with TRBJ1-2; 7 positions match TRBD1. The V segment lost 0 bases and the J segment 7 bases; nucleotides outside the gene matches: 17. The CDR3 contains 18 residues. The germline gives CDR1 MRHNA, CDR2 SNTAGT. This CDR3 is CASSDSGTGVTMISGYTF. For the CDR3, the DNA is TGTGCCAGCAGTGACTCGGGCACAGGGGTCACTATGATTTCTGGCTACACCTTC.

This clone was seen a few times. V gene TRBV19 combines with J gene TRBJ2-7; 10 bases map to TRBD2. With 3 bases clipped from V and 3 bases from J, the junction kept 5 bases outside the gene matches. The CDR3 spans 15 residues. The germline CDR1 and CDR2 sequences are LNHDA and SQIVND (reference sequence). CDR3 bases: TGTGCCAGTAGTATTATTAGCGGGGGGAACTACGAGCAGTACTTC. Its protein product is CASSIISGGNYEQYF.